This T cell receptor (beta chain) was identified in a study of shared clonotypes between healthy human individuals (dated by TCRdb to the early 2020s). About the investigation overall: Three men and two women, aged 18 to 49 years, made up the cohort. Per donor, leukapheresis produced somewhere between about 0.9 and 10 billion PBMCs. Libraries were prepared and TCR repertoires were sequenced by different laboratories using diverse techniques, in order to increase sequencing depth and limit assay-specific biases. Blood TCR repertoires of about five healthy adults were deeply sequenced to estimate repertoire size and the extent of clonotype sharing between individuals. For each donor, CD4 naive and CD4 memory were each given three plates, CD8 naive was given two plates, and CD8 memory was given one plate. Results and caveats for the whole study, not just this receptor: Sampling was restricted to blood, and TCR repertoires in tissue are likely to differ from TCR repertoires in blood. Naive subsets generally had larger estimated clonotype richness than memory subsets did. Even with the large sequencing depth, rarefaction of the sorted-subset datasets indicated that sequencing was incomplete. Across a handful of donors, approximately 5% of naive CD4, approximately 4% of naive CD8, about 2% of memory CD4, and around 0.4% of memory CD8 clonotypes were shared. Pairwise subsampling indicated that sequencing depth was expected to affect the degree of clonotype sharing among donors. Compared with non-shared clonotypes, the clonotypes found in all four sorted-subset donors had higher generation probabilities. Because the study included a small number of donors, the genetic and exposure-history diversity represented was limited.

Using the deep immunoSEQ assay, TCR CDR3 regions were amplified from genomic DNA by multiplex PCR. Extracted genomic DNA from each cell subset was spread evenly across all wells of several immunoSEQ 96-well plates, with each plate serving as a replicate. For sorted subsets, 150 to 250 ng genomic DNA, equal to approximately 30,000 T cell genomes, was loaded into each replicate PCR. Purified libraries were quantified with a Qubit 3.0 fluorometer, sized on a Bioanalyzer 2100, and re-quantified with the KAPA Library Quantification kit. Every immunoSEQ 96-well plate was sequenced on a dedicated single-read 150-cycle Illumina NextSeq 550 flow cell. Per the original workflow: The immunoSEQ output contained only junctional sequences without quality scores, so filtering could not match that applied to full-length reads. To assign V/J genes and CDR3, sequences were annotated using PyIR, a Python wrapper for IgBLAST v1.9, with IMGT germline references. Reads were removed for weak V/J assignments (E-value above 1e-6), missing CDR3, stop codons, out-of-frame junctions, or ambiguous translated residues. A V3J clonotype was defined by an identical inferred V gene, J gene, and CDR3 amino acid sequence. Percentage overlap between repertoires was calculated by dividing the number of shared unique clonotypes by the size of the smaller repertoire. Repertoire richness was assessed with RTK rarefaction, the Chao1 estimator, and Recon v2.1 estimates of unobserved clonotypes. For all TCRbeta clonotypes obtained by the gDNA method from a handful of donors, generation probabilities were computed with OLGA. The immuneACCESS repertoire file appears here via TCRdb, limited to in-frame rearrangements. These files lack a portion of the clones; in checked studies, under half of the deficit traces to unresolved V genes, and the cause of the others is not known. V and J calls and clone size are given by that table; D and trimming were obtained from the DNA. Counted in this sample were about a million clones; about 70% of them appeared once. The top ten clonotypes cover about 1.5% of the sample.

As encoded in the germline V gene, CDR1 is SGDLS while CDR2 is YYNGEE. V was cut back by 2 bases and J by 1 base, leaving a gap of 6 bases between them. The CDR3 sequence holds 13 residues, the cysteine and phenylalanine included. Of the read, only the CDR3 DNA is kept; its 39 bases are in frame from base 1. A remark on this clone: The clone's antigen remains unknown. No qualities accompany the bases; no much larger clone lies one base away. Other DNA sequences in this sample translate to the same CDR3.

Donors were healthy HIV-negative adults with no recently reported acute infections or vaccinations. All donors were Caucasian adults living in Nashville, Tennessee, USA. CD4+ T cells were enriched by magnetic negative selection; naive cells were then positively selected on CD45RA, and the negative fraction formed the memory subset. Blood was obtained by leukapheresis, after which PBMCs were separated by Ficoll-Histopaque density gradient centrifugation and cryopreserved in liquid nitrogen vapor phase. Analytical flow cytometry was used to check the purity and quantity of each magnetically sorted T cell population. From each sorted fraction, genomic DNA was isolated and quantified by UV absorbance on a Nanodrop 2000c.

The origin of this receptor is a man aged 18 to 29 in good health. Sequenced: memory CD4+ T cells sorted from blood. Explained via the paper, the cell subset or site label denotes: CD45RA-negative fraction. This sequence uses TRBV9 and TRBJ1-1; a tentative D match to TRBD1 spans 5 bases. The CDR3 region reads CASSVQGNTEAFF. In nucleotides, the sequence is TGTGCCAGCAGCGTTCAGGGGAACACTGAAGCTTTCTTT.